One and the same sample provided the 5 T cell receptor beta chains below, sequenced in a study of T cell responses to AZD1222 COVID-19 vaccine. Some clones are missing from TCRdb's copy, which holds only in-frame ones; the method was immunoSEQ multiplex PCR. The sample carries more than 75,000 clones, more than 85% recorded once. The material sequenced was peripheral blood, taken on day 0 of AZD1222 vaccination. Receptors originate from an adult in good health.

The chain recombines TRBV20-1 with TRBJ1-2, with D uncertain. Germline V gives CDR1 DFQATT, CDR2 SNEGSKA (reference sequence). CDR3 length equals 12 residues. Trimming cost V 3 bases and J 1 base, with 6 bases left between them. The CDR3 here is CSASGSNYGYTF. The CDR3 DNA reads TGCAGTGCTAGTGGTAGTAACTATGGCTACACCTTC.

The genes are TRBV6-2 or TRBV6-3 and TRBJ1-1; 8 bases fit TRBD1. The germline gives CDR1 MNHEY, CDR2 SVGEGT. V shed 2 bases and J 5 bases; nucleotides not matched to a gene: 10. CDR3 length equals 16 residues. The chain's CDR3 is CASSYPPQGARTEAFF. As DNA, the CDR3 is TGTGCCAGCAGTTACCCCCCCCAGGGGGCGCGGACTGAAGCTTTCTTT.

V gene TRBV7-9 combines with J gene TRBJ1-5; TRBD1 might be the D (5 bases). V dropped 1 base and J dropped 7 bases, with 8 bases sitting between them. CDR1 is SEHNR, CDR2 FQNEAQ, per germline (reference sequence). The CDR3 is 13 residues long. The CDR3 region has the DNA TGTGCCAGCAGCTTAGGTTGGGGGCAGCCCCAGCATTTT. It yields the protein CASSLGWGQPQHF.

This clone was seen once. The rearrangement links TRBV12-3 or TRBV12-4 to TRBJ2-1, with D unclear. Trimming removed 5 bases at V and 8 bases at J, with 13 bases between. This CDR3 region has 13 residues. CDR3 amino acids: CASSPGSSDEQFF. CDR3 in DNA: TGTGCCAGCAGTCCCGGGTCATCGGATGAGCAGTTCTTC.

This clone was picked up one time. This sequence joins TRBV5-6 and TRBJ1-2; the D is unclear. V was shortened by 1 base and J by 0 bases, with 10 bases between the two germline ends. CDR1 is SGHDT, CDR2 YYEEEE, per germline. The CDR3 runs to 15 residues. CDR3 sequence: CASSLRRPTNYGYTF. CDR3 nucleotides: TGTGCCAGCAGCTTGCGGCGCCCCACTAACTATGGCTACACCTTC.